This entry lists 24 T cell receptor beta chains sequenced from one sample in a study of early T cells in non-severe SARS-CoV-2 infection. TCRdb processed the 5' RACE reads anew with MiXCR; each CDR3 protein has one entry. The sample has 85,000 to 100,000 distinct CDR3 sequences, roughly 9.6% seen once. Sample: whole blood, taken at baseline. Receptors were obtained from an adult who was a healthcare worker with PCR-confirmed SARS-CoV-2 infection or an uninfected control (not recorded which).

This clonotype was detected only a few times. V is TRBV18 and J is TRBJ2-7; a weak D match, TRBD2 (5 bases). The CDR3 contains 12 residues. The V end was cut by 4 bases, the J end by 7 bases, with 11 bases between. Germline V gene sequence: CDR1 KGHSH, CDR2 LQKENI. The CDR3 sequence is CASSQREGEQYF. The CDR3 DNA sequence: TGTGCCAGCTCACAACGAGAGGGTGAGCAGTACTTC.

The chain carries TRBV9 and TRBJ2-1, with 10 bases aligning to TRBD1. V gave up 2 bases and J gave up 10 bases; unmatched junction bases: 6. CDR3 length: 14 residues. From germline, CDR1 is SGDLS and CDR2 YYNGEE. The CDR3 bases are TGTGCCAGCAGCGTGTGGACAGGGGGTACGGAGCAGTTCTTC. Its protein is CASSVWTGGTEQFF.

This rearrangement joins TRBV5-5 to TRBJ2-3; 7 bases fit TRBD1. There are 18 residues in the CDR3. Germline CDR1 reads SGHKS; CDR2 reads YYEKEE (reference sequence). J gave up 0 bases and V 2 bases, and 12 bases lay outside the gene matches. In DNA, the CDR3 is TGTGCCAGCAGCTTAACACCGGGACAGAGGGTGAGCACAGATACGCAGTATTTT. It encodes CASSLTPGQRVSTDTQYF.

The chain combines TRBV29-1 with TRBJ2-5; D may be TRBD2 (6 bases). This CDR3 comprises 11 residues. CDR1 and CDR2 (germline): SQVTM, ANQGSEA. V lost 7 bases, J lost 1 base, and 7 bases lay in between. This CDR3 reads CSGDFQETQYF. CDR3 DNA sequence: TGCAGCGGGGACTTCCAAGAGACCCAGTACTTC.

The chain employs TRBV29-1 and TRBJ1-1, with a possible D match to TRBD1 (5 bases). The germline V gene encodes CDR1 SQVTM and CDR2 ANQGSEA. Trimming left V 8 bases short and J 0 bases short, with 13 bases between. The CDR3 totals 13 residues. The CDR3 here is CSFLGGLNTEAFF. CDR3 DNA: TGCAGCTTTCTGGGGGGATTGAACACTGAAGCTTTCTTT.

The chain employs TRBV7-9 and TRBJ2-3; 9 bases line up with TRBD2. J was trimmed by 0 bases and V by 5 bases; bases with no gene match: 6. This CDR3 contains 16 residues. Per germline, CDR1 SEHNR and CDR2 FQNEAQ (reference sequence). The chain's CDR3 is CASSHPTSGSTDTQYF. CDR3 sequence (DNA): TGTGCCAGCAGCCACCCTACTAGCGGGAGCACAGATACGCAGTATTTT.

This chain's CDR3 is CASSAGVYTEAFF. In DNA, the CDR3 is TGTGCCAGCAGCGCGGGGGTATACACTGAAGCTTTCTTT. This rearrangement joins TRBV6-6 to TRBJ1-1, with a weak D call TRBD1 (5 bases). Between the trimmed V and J ends, which lost 6 bases and 3 bases, there was a span of 11 bases. The CDR3 extends over 13 amino acids. CDR1 is MNHNY and CDR2 is SVGAGI in the germline V gene (reference sequence).

At least ten counts were recorded for this clonotype. The chain employs TRBV11-2 and TRBJ2-7; D unresolved. The V end was cut by 0 bases, the J end by 0 bases, with 15 bases between. This CDR3 is 17 amino acids long. Per the germline V gene, CDR1 is SGHAT and CDR2 is FQNNGV. The CDR3 protein is CASSLEVSWAPSYEQYF. The CDR3 bases are TGTGCCAGCAGCTTAGAGGTCTCGTGGGCCCCCTCCTACGAGCAGTACTTC. The entire variable domain, with the rest obtained from reference TRBV11-2 and TRBJ2-7, is as follows: EAGVAQSPRYKIIEKRQSVAFWCNPISGHATLYWYQQILGQGPKLLIQFQNNGVVDDSQLPKDRFSAERLKGVDSTLKIQPAKLEDSAVYLCASSLEVSWAPSYEQYFGPGTRLTVT.

V is TRBV28 and J is TRBJ2-5; D is uncertain. V was clipped by 6 bases and J by 0 bases, with 11 bases between them. Germline V gives CDR1 MDHEN, CDR2 SYDVKM. CDR3 length: 14 residues. CDR3 in amino acids: CASRRRANQETQYF. The DNA for the CDR3 is TGTGCCAGCAGAAGGCGCGCCAACCAAGAGACCCAGTACTTC. The entire variable domain, with the rest obtained from reference TRBV28 and TRBJ2-5, is as follows: DVKVTQSSRYLVKRTGEKVFLECVQDMDHENMFWYRQDPGLGLRLIYFSYDVKMKEKGDIPEGYSVSREKKERFSLILESASTNQTSMYLCASRRRANQETQYFGPGTRLLVL.

This clonotype was counted between two and nine times. The genes are TRBV2 and TRBJ2-7; 7 bases agree with TRBD2. After removal of 7 bases from V and 6 bases from J, the junction contained 12 bases not matched to a gene. The CDR3 runs to 14 residues. From germline, CDR1 is SNHLY and CDR2 FYNNEI. CDR3 nucleotide sequence: TGTGCCAGCATCCCGGGGGGTGGAAAGACCGAGCAGTACTTC. As protein: CASIPGGGKTEQYF.

V and J are TRBV5-1 and TRBJ2-3; D may correspond to TRBD1 or TRBD2 (5 bases each). V dropped 2 bases and J dropped 5 bases, with 12 bases sitting between them. The CDR3 has 14 amino acids. Germline CDR1 reads SGHRS; CDR2 reads YFSETQ. The CDR3 DNA follows: TGCGCCAGCAGCTTACGGGGCGGAGGAGATACGCAGTATTTT. It specifies CASSLRGGGDTQYF. The entire variable domain, with the rest obtained from reference TRBV5-1 and TRBJ2-3, is as follows: KAGVTQTPRYLIKTRGQQVTLSCSPISGHRSVSWYQQTPGQGLQFLFEYFSETQRNKGNFPGRFSGRQFSNSRSEMNVSTLELGDSALYLCASSLRGGGDTQYFGPGTRLTVL.

The rearrangement joins TRBV4-2 to TRBJ2-7; 11 bases are a match to TRBD2. This CDR3 region has 16 residues. Looked up from germline, CDR1 is LGHNA and CDR2 is YNFKEQ. Trimming removed 2 bases from V and 6 bases from J; junction bases left unmatched: 9. The CDR3 sequence: CASSQLFASGRREQYF. The CDR3 nucleotides read TGTGCCAGCAGCCAACTTTTTGCTAGCGGGAGGCGCGAGCAGTACTTC.

This clonotype was detected many times. The chain recombines TRBV9 with TRBJ1-3; the D is unclear. V lost 4 bases to trimming and J lost 7 bases, with 12 bases between them. This CDR3 region has 13 residues. Germline loops: CDR1 SGDLS, CDR2 YYNGEE. The CDR3 sequence: CASSRGDGNTIYF. CDR3 bases: TGTGCCAGCAGCAGAGGAGACGGGAACACCATATATTTT.

The chain recombines TRBV6-2 or TRBV6-3 with TRBJ2-6; no reliable D call. The V and J ends lost 8 bases and 3 bases respectively, with 8 bases between them. Germline V gene sequence: CDR1 MNHEY, CDR2 SVGEGT. There are 13 residues in the CDR3. The DNA for the CDR3 is TGTGCCAGCGGGCGTGGTGGGGCCAACGTCCTGACTTTC. Translating it yields CASGRGGANVLTF.

This clonotype was seen only a few times. The CDR3 is CAINAGTSGSIGEQFF. In DNA, the CDR3 is TGTGCCATCAACGCAGGGACTAGCGGGAGTATAGGTGAGCAGTTCTTC. The rearrangement links TRBV10-3 to TRBJ2-1; 14 bases are shared with TRBD2. The germline gives CDR1 ENHRY, CDR2 SYGVKD. Trimming removed 7 bases from V and 9 bases from J; junction bases left unmatched: 11. There are 16 residues in the CDR3.

This clonotype has just a few counts. The gene calls are TRBV11-1 and TRBJ2-1; the match to TRBD1 covers 7 bases. Trimming at V came to 2 bases and at J to 7 bases, leaving 5 bases not matched to a gene. From germline, CDR1 is SGHAT and CDR2 FQDESV (reference sequence). There are 14 residues in the CDR3. CDR3 amino acids: CASSLSGGWNEQFF. In DNA form, the CDR3 reads TGTGCCAGCAGCTTATCAGGGGGTTGGAATGAGCAGTTCTTC.

In this sample, this clonotype turned up many times. The chain recombines TRBV4-3 with TRBJ2-3; D remains ambiguous. Germline assignment: CDR1 LGHNA and CDR2 YSLEER. The length of the CDR3 is 15 residues. Trimming stripped 0 bases from V and 0 bases from J, with 7 bases between. CDR3 protein: CASSQDKSSTDTQYF. DNA of the CDR3: TGCGCCAGCAGCCAAGATAAAAGCAGCACAGATACGCAGTATTTT.

The chain uses TRBV6-5 and TRBJ1-5; 8 nucleotides agree with TRBD1. The ends lost 5 bases at V and 2 bases at J; junction bases unmatched: 5. Germline CDR1 is MNHEY and CDR2 is SVGAGI. The CDR3 length is 15 residues. CDR3 sequence reads: CASSRTGPGNQPQHF. CDR3 coding DNA: TGTGCCAGCAGTCGGACAGGGCCAGGCAATCAGCCCCAGCATTTT.

The table lists this clonotype with a few counts. The chain carries TRBV19 and TRBJ1-6, with no clear D. The CDR3 length is 14 residues. The germline V and J ends were trimmed by 5 bases and 10 bases, with 15 bases remaining between them. Germline loops: CDR1 LNHDA, CDR2 SQIVND (reference sequence). CDR3 protein: CASSAGSRRSPLHF. CDR3 DNA sequence: TGTGCCAGTAGTGCAGGCTCCCGGAGGTCACCCCTCCACTTT.

V gene TRBV4-1 combines with J gene TRBJ2-7; TRBD1 might be the D (6 bases). The CDR3 is 15 residues long. CDR1 MGHRA and CDR2 YSYEKL come from the germline V gene. Deletions cut 0 bases from V and 2 bases from J, with 11 bases between. In DNA, the CDR3 is TGCGCCAGCAGCCAAGATCCCCCAGGGGCCTACGAGCAGTACTTC. It specifies CASSQDPPGAYEQYF.

Many counts were recorded for this clonotype. V and J are TRBV7-9 and TRBJ1-4, with D possibly being TRBD1 (5 bases). V was pared by 5 bases and J by 8 bases, with 24 bases between. Germline V gives CDR1 SEHNR, CDR2 FQNEAQ (reference sequence). The CDR3 length is 17 residues. The CDR3 sequence: CASSHGDRLPLGEKLFF. DNA of the CDR3: TGTGCCAGCAGCCACGGGGACCGCTTACCTCTTGGGGAAAAACTGTTTTTT. Full variable domain (outside the CDR3, taken from reference TRBV7-9 and TRBJ1-4): DTGVSQNPRHKITKRGQNVTFRCDPISEHNRLYWYRQTLGQGPEFLTYFQNEAQLEKSRLLSDRFSAERPKGSFSTLEIQRTEQGDSAMYLCASSHGDRLPLGEKLFFGSGTQLSVL.

This chain links TRBV5-1 with TRBJ2-5; 10 nucleotides agree with TRBD2. Per germline, CDR1 SGHRS and CDR2 YFSETQ. The CDR3 extends over 15 amino acids. The V and J ends lost 5 bases and 2 bases, in that order; junction bases with no gene match: 6. The CDR3 protein is CASSLLAGFQETQYF. The DNA of the CDR3 is TGCGCCAGCAGTCTACTAGCGGGGTTTCAAGAGACCCAGTACTTC.

J is TRBJ2-7 and V is TRBV6-6; D might be TRBD2 (5 bases). V was trimmed by 5 bases and J by 2 bases, leaving 16 bases between them. The CDR3 is 15 residues long. Germline V gene data show CDR1 as MNHNY and CDR2 as SVGAGI (reference sequence). CDR3 in DNA: TGTGCCAGCAGTACCGGGGATTCCTGGCCCTACGAGCAGTACTTC. As protein: CASSTGDSWPYEQYF.

There are many counts of this clonotype. The gene calls are TRBV27 and TRBJ2-5; tentatively, D is TRBD1 (6 bases). The CDR3 is made up of 15 amino acids. In germline, CDR1 is MNHEY, CDR2 SMNVEV (reference sequence). V lost 5 bases, J lost 3 bases, and 16 bases lay in between. CDR3 nucleotides: TGTGCCAGCAGTCGCCGGTCACAGGGTGAAGAGACCCAGTACTTC. Its protein product is CASSRRSQGEETQYF.